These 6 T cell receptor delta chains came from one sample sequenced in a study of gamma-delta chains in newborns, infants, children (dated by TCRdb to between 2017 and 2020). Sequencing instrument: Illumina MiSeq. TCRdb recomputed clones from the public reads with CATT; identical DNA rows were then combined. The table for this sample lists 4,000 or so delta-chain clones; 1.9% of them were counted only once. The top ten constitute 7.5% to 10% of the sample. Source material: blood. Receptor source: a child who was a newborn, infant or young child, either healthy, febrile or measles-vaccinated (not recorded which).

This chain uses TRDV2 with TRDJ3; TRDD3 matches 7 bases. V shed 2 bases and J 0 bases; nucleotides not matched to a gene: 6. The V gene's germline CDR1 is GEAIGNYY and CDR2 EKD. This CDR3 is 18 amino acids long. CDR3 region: CACDILGYSSWDTRQMFF. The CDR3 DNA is TGTGCCTGTGACATACTGGGATACAGCTCCTGGGACACCCGACAGATGTTTTTC.

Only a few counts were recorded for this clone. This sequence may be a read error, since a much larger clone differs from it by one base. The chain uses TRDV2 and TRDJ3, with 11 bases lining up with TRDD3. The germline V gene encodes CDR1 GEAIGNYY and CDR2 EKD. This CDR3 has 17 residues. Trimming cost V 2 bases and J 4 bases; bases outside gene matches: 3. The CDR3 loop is CACDKLGDIWDTRQMFF. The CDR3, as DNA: TGTGCCTGTGACAAACTGGGGGATATTTGGGACACCCGACAGATGTTTTTC.

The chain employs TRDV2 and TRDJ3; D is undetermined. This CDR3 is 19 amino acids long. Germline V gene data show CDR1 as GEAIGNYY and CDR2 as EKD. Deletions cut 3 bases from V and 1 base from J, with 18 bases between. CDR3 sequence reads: CACDPIGAAKSWDTRQMFF. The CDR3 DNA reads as TGTGCCTGTGACCCCATAGGGGCGGCGAAGTCCTGGGACACCCGACAGATGTTTTTC.

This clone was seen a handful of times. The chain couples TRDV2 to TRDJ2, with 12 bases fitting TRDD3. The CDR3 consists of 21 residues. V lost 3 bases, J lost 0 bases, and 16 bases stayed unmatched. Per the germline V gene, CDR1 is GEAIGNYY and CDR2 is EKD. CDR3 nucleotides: TGTGCCTGTGACGCCGTACTGGGGGATACAATAGAAAAATCTTTGACAGCACAACTCTTCTTT. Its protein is CACDAVLGDTIEKSLTAQLFF.

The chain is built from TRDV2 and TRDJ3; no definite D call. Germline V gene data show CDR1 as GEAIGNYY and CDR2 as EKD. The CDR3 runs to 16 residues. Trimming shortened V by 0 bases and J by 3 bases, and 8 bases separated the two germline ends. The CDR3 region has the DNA TGTGCCTGTGACACCGTACTGCACTGGGACACCCGACAGATGTTTTTC. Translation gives CACDTVLHWDTRQMFF.

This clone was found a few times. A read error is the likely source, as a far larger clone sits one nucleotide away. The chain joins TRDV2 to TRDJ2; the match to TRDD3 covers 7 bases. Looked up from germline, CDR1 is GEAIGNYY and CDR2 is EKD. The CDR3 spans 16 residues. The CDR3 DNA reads TGTGCCTGTGACATGCTGGGGGTTGCTTTGACAGCACAACCCTTCTTT. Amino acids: CACDMLGVALTAQPFF.